This T cell receptor (beta chain) was sequenced in a study of cytomegalovirus exposure and HLA in healthy donors. Both 60 Vbeta primers and 13 Jbeta primers went into the PCR. Clones were read by immunoSEQ multiplex PCR, and TCRdb kept only the in-frame ones, dropping some. The sample has 150,000 or so clones, over 60% seen once. CDR3 length equals 13 residues. The ends were cut back, 3 bases at V and 4 bases at J, with 10 bases in the middle. Germline values: CDR1 SGHDT, CDR2 YYEEEE. The receptor comes from a male donor in good health and CMV-seronegative. The chain links TRBV5-6 to TRBJ1-1; D remains ambiguous. The specimen was PBMCs. The CDR3 is CASSSGIGTEAFF. The CDR3 region has the DNA TGTGCCAGCAGCTCGGGTATCGGCACTGAAGCTTTCTTT.